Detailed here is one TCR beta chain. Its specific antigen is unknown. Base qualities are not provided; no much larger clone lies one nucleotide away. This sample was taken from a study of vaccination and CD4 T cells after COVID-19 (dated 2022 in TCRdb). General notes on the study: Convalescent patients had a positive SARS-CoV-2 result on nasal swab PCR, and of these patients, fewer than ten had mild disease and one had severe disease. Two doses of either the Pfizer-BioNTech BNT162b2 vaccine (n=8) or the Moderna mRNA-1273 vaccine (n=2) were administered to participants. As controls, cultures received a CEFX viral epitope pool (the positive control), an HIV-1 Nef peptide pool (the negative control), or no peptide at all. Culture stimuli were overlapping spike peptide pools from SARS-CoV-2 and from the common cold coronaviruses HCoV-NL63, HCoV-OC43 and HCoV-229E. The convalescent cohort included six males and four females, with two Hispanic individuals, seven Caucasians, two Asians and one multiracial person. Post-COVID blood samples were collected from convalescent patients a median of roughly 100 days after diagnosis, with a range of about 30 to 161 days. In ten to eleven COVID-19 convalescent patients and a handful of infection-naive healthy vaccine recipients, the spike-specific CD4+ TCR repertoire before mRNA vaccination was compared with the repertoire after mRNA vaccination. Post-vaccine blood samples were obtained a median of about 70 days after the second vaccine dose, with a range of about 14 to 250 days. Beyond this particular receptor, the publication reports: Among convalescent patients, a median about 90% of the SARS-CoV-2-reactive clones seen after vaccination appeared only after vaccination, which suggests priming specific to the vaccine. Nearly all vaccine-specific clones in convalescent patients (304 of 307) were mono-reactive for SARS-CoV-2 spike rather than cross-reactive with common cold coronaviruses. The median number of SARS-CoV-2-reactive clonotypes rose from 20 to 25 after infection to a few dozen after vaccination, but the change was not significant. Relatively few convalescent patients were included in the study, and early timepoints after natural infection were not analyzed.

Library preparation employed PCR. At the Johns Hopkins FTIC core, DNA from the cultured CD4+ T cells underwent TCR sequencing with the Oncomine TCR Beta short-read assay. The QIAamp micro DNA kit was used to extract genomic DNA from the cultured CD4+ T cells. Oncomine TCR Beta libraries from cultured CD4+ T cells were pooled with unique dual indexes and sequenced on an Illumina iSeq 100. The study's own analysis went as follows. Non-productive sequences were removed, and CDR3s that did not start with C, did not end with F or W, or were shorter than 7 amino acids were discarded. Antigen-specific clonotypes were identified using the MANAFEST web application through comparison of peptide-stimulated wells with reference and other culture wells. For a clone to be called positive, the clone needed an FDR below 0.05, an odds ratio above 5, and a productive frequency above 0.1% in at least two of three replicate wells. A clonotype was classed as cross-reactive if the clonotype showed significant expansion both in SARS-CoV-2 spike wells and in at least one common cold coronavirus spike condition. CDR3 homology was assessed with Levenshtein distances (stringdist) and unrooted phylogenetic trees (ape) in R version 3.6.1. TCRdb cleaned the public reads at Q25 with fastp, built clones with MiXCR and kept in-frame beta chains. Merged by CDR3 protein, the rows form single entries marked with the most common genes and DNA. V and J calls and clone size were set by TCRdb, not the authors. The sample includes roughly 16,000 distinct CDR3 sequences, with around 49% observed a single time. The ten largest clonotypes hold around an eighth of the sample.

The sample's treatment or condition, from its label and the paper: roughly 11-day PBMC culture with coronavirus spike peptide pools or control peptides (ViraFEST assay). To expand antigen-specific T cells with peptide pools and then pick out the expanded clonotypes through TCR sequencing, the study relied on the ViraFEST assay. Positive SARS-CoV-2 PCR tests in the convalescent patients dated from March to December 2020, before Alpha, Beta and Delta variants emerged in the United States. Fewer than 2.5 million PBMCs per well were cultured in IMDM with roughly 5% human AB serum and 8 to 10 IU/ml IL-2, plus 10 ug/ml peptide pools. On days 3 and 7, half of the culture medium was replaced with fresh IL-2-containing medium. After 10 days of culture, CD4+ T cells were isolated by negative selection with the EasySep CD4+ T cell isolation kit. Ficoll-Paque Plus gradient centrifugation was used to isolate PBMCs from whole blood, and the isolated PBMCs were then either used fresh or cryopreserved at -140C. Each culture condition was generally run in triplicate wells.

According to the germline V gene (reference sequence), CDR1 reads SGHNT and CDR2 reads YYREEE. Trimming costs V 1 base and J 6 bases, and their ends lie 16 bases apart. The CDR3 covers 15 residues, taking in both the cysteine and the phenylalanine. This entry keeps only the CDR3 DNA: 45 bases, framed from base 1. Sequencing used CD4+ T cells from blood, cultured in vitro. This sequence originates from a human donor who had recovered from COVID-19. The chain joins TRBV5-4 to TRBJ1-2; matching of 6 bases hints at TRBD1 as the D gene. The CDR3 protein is CASSLYERGLNGYTF. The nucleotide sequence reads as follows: TGTGCCAGCAGCTTGTATGAACGGGGGCTTAATGGCTACACCTTC.